The 2 T cell receptor beta chains given below trace back to one sample, sequenced in a study of blood T cell repertoires in COVID-19. Clones were sequenced by immunoSEQ multiplex PCR, and TCRdb holds only the in-frame ones, with some missing. Of about 210,000 clones listed, 85% are singletons. Sequencing was carried out using peripheral blood. These TCRs come from a woman between 65 and 79 years old with COVID-19, enrolled during active disease.

The CDR3 bases are TGTGCCAGCAGCTTACAGGTTGGAAACACCATATATTTT. This codes for CASSLQVGNTIYF. The chain recombines TRBV7-2 with TRBJ1-3; D is unresolved. Germline-derived CDR1 and CDR2 are SGHTA and FQGNSA. Trimming removed 2 bases from V and 3 bases from J, with 5 bases in between. The CDR3 covers 13 residues.

The gene calls are TRBV7-2 and TRBJ1-1; perhaps TRBD1 as D (6 bases). V was pared by 5 bases and J by 2 bases, with 21 bases between. The CDR3 spans 17 residues. Per germline, CDR1 SGHTA and CDR2 FQGNSA. The CDR3 nucleotides read TGTGCCAGCAGCCCCCGGACAGCCTCTCCTTCCAACACTGAAGCTTTCTTT. Amino acid sequence: CASSPRTASPSNTEAFF.